This TCR beta chain was obtained from a study of human T cells and chemical hapten exposure. Study-wide results and limits: It should be noted that donors had alopecia, so their immune response may differ from healthy people's.

Individual cDNA molecules (in the library) carried attached unique molecular identifiers. Source study methods: A typical sample had approximately 93,000 TCRs, with about 23,224 to 690,600 overall. A single record per CDR3 protein comes from TCRdb applying MiXCR to the RACE reads. The V and J calls reflect TCRdb's pipeline rather than the authors' work. The sample lists around 52,000 distinct CDR3 sequences; 9.3% were seen once. The junction had 9 bases not matched to a gene; V was cut back by 0 bases and J by 0 bases. The length of the CDR3 is 18 residues. Germline assignment: CDR1 LGHNA and CDR2 YSLEER. This clonotype was picked up a small number of times. Its antigen is undetermined. As to time point: patch test 1, 2 weeks after DPC sensitization. The treatment denotes: therapeutic diphenylcyclopropenone sensitization with weekly scalp DPC. Blood sampling preceded each patch test application.

The sequence came from a woman in her thirties or forties with alopecia areata. Some clones in this sample may be carry-over from other donors' samples. This material consisted of whole blood, taken in connection with sensitization to the hapten diphenylcyclopropenone (DPC). The chain is built from TRBV4-3 and TRBJ1-2, with 8 bases matching TRBD1. The CDR3 protein is CASSQDIDRGSANYGYTF. DNA of the CDR3: TGCGCCAGCAGCCAAGATATCGACAGGGGATCAGCTAACTATGGCTACACCTTC.